The 31 T cell receptor beta chains below were found in one sample sequenced in a study of T cell changes during pregnancy in multiple sclerosis. The method was immunoSEQ multiplex PCR; TCRdb's version includes in-frame clones alone and lacks a portion of them. This sample has about 70,000 clones, with about 94% found just once. The specimen comprised peripheral blood, sampled in the third trimester of pregnancy. The receptors originated from a female donor with multiple sclerosis, enrolled in a pregnancy study.

The V and J genes are TRBV2 and TRBJ1-1, with D perhaps TRBD1 (6 bases). The CDR3 has 13 residues. V was clipped by 8 bases and J by 1 base, with 11 bases between them. Germline V gene data show CDR1 as SNHLY and CDR2 as FYNNEI. The CDR3 is CASRGRGNTEAFF. In DNA form, the CDR3 reads TGTGCCAGCCGGGGCAGGGGGAACACTGAAGCTTTCTTT. Full variable domain (outside the CDR3, taken from reference TRBV2 and TRBJ1-1): EPEVTQTPSHQVTQMGQEVILRCVPISNHLYFYWYRQILGQKVEFLVSFYNNEISEKSEIFDDQFSVERPDGSNFTLKIRSTKLEDSAMYFCASRGRGNTEAFFGQGTRLTVV.

The rearrangement joins TRBV19 to TRBJ1-1; a weak D match, TRBD1 (5 bases). V was shortened by 3 bases and J by 7 bases, with 15 bases between the two germline ends. CDR3 length: 14 amino acids. Looked up from germline, CDR1 is LNHDA and CDR2 is SQIVND (reference sequence). The CDR3 DNA follows: TGTGCCAGTAGTATTACCATCCTGGGGGGTGAAGCTTTCTTT. Encoded protein: CASSITILGGEAFF.

J is TRBJ2-3 and V is TRBV6-1; TRBD2 aligns across 8 bases. CDR3 length equals 14 residues. Trimming at V came to 9 bases and at J to 2 bases, leaving 7 bases not matched to a gene. Looked up from germline, CDR1 is MNHNS and CDR2 is SASEGT. CDR3 sequence: CASEGGGLTDTQYF. Here the CDR3 DNA reads TGTGCCAGTGAGGGCGGGGGGCTCACAGATACGCAGTATTTT.

This chain links TRBV6-5 with TRBJ1-2; 7 nucleotides match TRBD1. J gave up 2 bases and V 6 bases, and 6 bases lay outside the gene matches. Germline V CDR1 and CDR2: MNHEY, SVGAGI. This CDR3 region has 14 residues. CDR3 bases: TGTGCCAGCAGCCCTCGGACAGGAAACTATGGCTACACCTTC. Its translation is CASSPRTGNYGYTF.

To note about this clone: One end of the junction varies from germline; a read error may be responsible. This chain joins TRBV4-2 and TRBJ2-5, with D tentatively TRBD1 (6 bases). From germline, CDR1 is LGHNA and CDR2 YNFKEQ. The CDR3 sequence is 14 residues long. The CDR3 sequence is CVSSQGQRGETQYF. The CDR3, as DNA: TGTGTCAGCAGCCAGGGACAAAGGGGGGAGACCCAGTACTTC.

The CDR3 loop reads CASSVGGTGGRGTEAFF. Here the CDR3 DNA reads TGTGCCAGCAGCGTAGGTGGGACAGGGGGCAGGGGGACTGAAGCTTTCTTT. V and J are TRBV9 and TRBJ1-1; 12 bases agree with TRBD1. The CDR3 spans 17 residues. Germline assignment: CDR1 SGDLS and CDR2 YYNGEE. With 0 bases clipped from V and 5 bases from J, the junction kept 8 bases outside the gene matches.

This chain joins TRBV9 and TRBJ1-2, with TRBD1 matching 8 bases. CDR3 size: 14 residues. Trimming took 4 bases from V and 4 from J; bases not matched to a gene: 6. Germline V gene sequence: CDR1 SGDLS, CDR2 YYNGEE. The CDR3, as DNA: TGTGCCAGCAGCCCCCAGGGGGCAGGCTATGGCTACACCTTC. Translating gives CASSPQGAGYGYTF.

DNA for the CDR3: TGTGCCAGCAGCGTAGTTCTCACGGCTGAAGCTTTCTTT. Its protein product is CASSVVLTAEAFF. The rearrangement links TRBV9 to TRBJ1-1; the D is unclear. Germline V lookup: CDR1 SGDLS, CDR2 YYNGEE. Trimming left V 0 bases short and J 6 bases short, with 9 bases between. This CDR3 has 13 amino acids.

J is TRBJ1-2 and V is TRBV19, with D unclear. Trimming shortened V by 6 bases and J by 3 bases, and 8 bases separated the two germline ends. In germline, CDR1 is LNHDA, CDR2 SQIVND (reference sequence). This CDR3 comprises 12 residues. The CDR3 region has the DNA TGTGCCAGTAGCCTGGACTACTATGGCTACACCTTC. Amino acids: CASSLDYYGYTF.

The V gene is TRBV10-3, the J gene TRBJ2-7; D ambiguous. The CDR3 spans 13 residues. Trimming took off 2 bases at V and 0 bases at J, with 5 bases between the two ends. The V gene's germline CDR1 is ENHRY and CDR2 SYGVKD. Written as DNA, the CDR3 is TGTGCCATCAGTGAGGAGTCCTCCTACGAGCAGTACTTC. This encodes CAISEESSYEQYF.

V is TRBV11-3 and J is TRBJ1-1; D might be TRBD1 (6 bases). The V end lost 1 base, the J end lost 7 bases, and 10 bases lay between the germline ends. Germline CDR1 reads SGHNT; CDR2 reads YENEEA. There are 13 residues in the CDR3. The CDR3 DNA follows: TGTGCCAGCAGCTTAGTGGACAGCAGTGAAGCTTTCTTT. It specifies CASSLVDSSEAFF.

The rearrangement joins TRBV11-2 to TRBJ2-1, with D possibly TRBD1 on 6 matching bases. Germline loops: CDR1 SGHAT, CDR2 FQNNGV. The length of the CDR3 is 13 residues. V lost 3 bases and J lost 8, with 11 bases in between. CDR3 region: CASSLQGFDEQFF. The CDR3 DNA is TGTGCCAGCAGCTTGCAGGGGTTCGATGAGCAGTTCTTC.

V is TRBV5-4 and J is TRBJ2-2; D gene ambiguous. Germline CDR1 SGHNT, CDR2 YYREEE (reference sequence). The V end was cut by 5 bases, the J end by 5 bases, with 7 bases between. The CDR3 extends over 12 amino acids. The CDR3 DNA follows: TGTGCCAGCAGATTCGGGACCGGGGAGCTGTTTTTT. Translated, it gives CASRFGTGELFF.

The V gene is TRBV7-2, the J gene TRBJ2-3; 9 nucleotides match TRBD1. CDR3 length: 15 residues. With V trimmed by 6 bases and J by 0 bases, 4 bases remained unmatched. The germline CDR1 and CDR2 sequences are SGHTA and FQGNSA. In nucleotides, the CDR3 is TGTGCCAGCAGTTCCGACAGGGGGAGCACAGATACGCAGTATTTT. Residues: CASSSDRGSTDTQYF.

V is TRBV2 and J is TRBJ1-2, with D maybe TRBD1 (5 bases). The germline V and J ends were trimmed by 0 bases and 6 bases, with 14 bases remaining between them. This CDR3 has 15 amino acids. CDR1 is SNHLY, CDR2 FYNNEI, per germline. The CDR3 nucleotides are TGTGCCAGCAGTGAAGCGCTTCAGGGCAGAGATGGCTACACCTTC. Encoded protein: CASSEALQGRDGYTF.

The chain recombines TRBV4-3 with TRBJ2-3, with 9 bases that match TRBD2. Germline V CDR1 and CDR2: LGHNA, YSLEER. With 4 bases clipped from V and 6 bases from J, the junction kept 8 bases outside the gene matches. The CDR3 extends over 15 amino acids. The CDR3: CASSLTSGGGDTQYF. The CDR3 DNA sequence: TGCGCCAGCAGCCTGACTAGCGGCGGGGGGGATACGCAGTATTTT.

The chain combines TRBV18 with TRBJ2-3; 9 bases match TRBD1. The length of the CDR3 is 16 residues. The germline V gene has CDR1 KGHSH and CDR2 LQKENI. V trimming: 3 bases; J trimming: 5 bases; junction bases outside the gene matches: 9. The CDR3 loop is CASSPQQGAYGDTQYF. CDR3 nucleotides: TGTGCCAGCTCACCTCAACAGGGGGCTTATGGAGATACGCAGTATTTT.

The chain recombines TRBV10-3 with TRBJ2-1; no clear D gene. The germline V gene has CDR1 ENHRY and CDR2 SYGVKD. The CDR3 spans 15 residues. Trimming removed 4 bases at V and 0 bases at J, with 10 bases between. DNA of the CDR3: TGTGCCATCAGTGGCATTGAGAGCTCCTACAATGAGCAGTTCTTC. Protein product: CAISGIESSYNEQFF.

The chain couples TRBV6-6 to TRBJ1-2; D gene ambiguous. Per the germline V gene, CDR1 is MNHNY and CDR2 is SVGAGI (reference sequence). There are 12 residues in the CDR3. V was pared by 7 bases and J by 3 bases, with 9 bases between. CDR3 residues: CASTASHYGYTF. The CDR3 bases are TGTGCCAGCACTGCGAGTCACTATGGCTACACCTTC.

This clone was observed once. This chain connects TRBV7-3 to TRBJ2-2; D possibly corresponds to TRBD2 (6 bases). The V gene's germline CDR1 is SGHTA and CDR2 FQGTGA. This CDR3 has 16 residues. Trimming removed 1 base from V and 3 bases from J, with 12 bases in between. The DNA for the CDR3 is TGTGCCAGCAGCTTAATTCAGGGAGGTGACACCGGGGAGCTGTTTTTT. Its protein is CASSLIQGGDTGELFF.

The genes are TRBV7-3 and TRBJ2-5; 10 nucleotides line up with TRBD2. V was clipped by 5 bases and J by 5 bases; unmatched bases: 5. This CDR3 contains 14 residues. Germline V lookup: CDR1 SGHTA, CDR2 FQGTGA. The CDR3 here is CASSPQTSGETQYF. As DNA, the CDR3 is TGTGCCAGCAGCCCCCAGACTAGCGGGGAGACCCAGTACTTC.

The chain uses TRBV30 and TRBJ2-2; no reliable D call. V lost 0 bases to trimming and J lost 5 bases, with 7 bases between them. The length of the CDR3 is 13 residues. Germline V gene data show CDR1 as GTSNPN and CDR2 as SVGIG (reference sequence). The CDR3 sequence is CAWSVRVTGELFF. CDR3 DNA: TGTGCCTGGAGTGTCCGGGTAACCGGGGAGCTGTTTTTT.

V usage is TRBV4-3 and J usage is TRBJ2-2; 9 nucleotides align to TRBD1. The trim removed 2 bases at V and 7 bases at J, leaving 5 bases unmatched. The CDR3 loop spans 15 amino acids. Germline CDR1 is LGHNA and CDR2 is YSLEER. DNA for the CDR3: TGCGCCAGCAGCCAAAAGACAGGGGGGGGCGGGGAGCTGTTTTTT. This codes for CASSQKTGGGGELFF.

The rearrangement links TRBV21-1 to TRBJ2-7; no DNA check was done on the table's D call, TRBD1. TRBV21-1 is designated a pseudogene. This CDR3 is built from 13 residues. The CDR3 bases are TGTGCCAGCAGCTCGGACAGGGGGTACGAGCAGTACTTC. Protein: CASSSDRGYEQYF.

The V and J genes are TRBV6-1 and TRBJ1-2; D gene uncertain. This CDR3 spans 13 amino acids. Germline CDR1 MNHNS, CDR2 SASEGT. The V gene lost 6 bases and the J gene lost 0 bases, with 8 bases spanning the gap. CDR3 residues: CASSLTTNYGYTF. In DNA form, the CDR3 reads TGTGCCAGCAGCCTTACAACTAACTATGGCTACACCTTC.

The rearrangement joins TRBV6-1 to TRBJ1-2; 9 bases are shared with TRBD1. This CDR3 contains 15 residues. In germline, CDR1 is MNHNS, CDR2 SASEGT. The junction had 8 bases not matched to a gene; V was cut back by 3 bases and J by 6 bases. The CDR3 region has the DNA TGTGCCAGCAGTGACAAGGTGACAGGGGGAAATGGCTACACCTTC. Protein sequence: CASSDKVTGGNGYTF.

The chain combines TRBV5-1 with TRBJ2-7; D gene uncertain. Deletions cut 2 bases from V and 2 bases from J, with 5 bases between. CDR1 and CDR2 from the germline V gene are SGHRS and YFSETQ. The CDR3 runs to 12 residues. CDR3 nucleotide sequence: TGCGCCAGCAGCTTCTCCCCCTACGAGCAGTACTTC. It codes for CASSFSPYEQYF.

This chain connects TRBV7-2 to TRBJ1-5, with D tentatively TRBD1 (6 bases). Trimming removed 4 bases at V and 3 bases at J, with 10 bases between. CDR1 and CDR2 from the germline V gene are SGHTA and FQGNSA. This CDR3 comprises 14 residues. Here the CDR3 reads CASSSTGPNQPQHF. In DNA, the CDR3 is TGTGCCAGCAGCTCCACAGGGCCCAATCAGCCCCAGCATTTT.

A word on this clone: The junction departs from germline at one end; a sequencing error may be responsible. V and J are TRBV15 and TRBJ2-5; weak D call: TRBD1 (6 bases). CDR3 size: 15 residues. Germline V CDR1 and CDR2: LNHNV, YYDKDF (reference sequence). The CDR3 here is CATSREQGPQQTQYF. As DNA, the CDR3 is TGTGCCACCAGCAGAGAACAGGGACCCCAACAGACCCAGTACTTC. The entire variable domain, with the rest obtained from reference TRBV15 and TRBJ2-5, is as follows: DAMVIQNPRYQVTQFGKPVTLSCSQTLNHNVMYWYQQKSSQAPKLLFHYYDKDFNNEADTPDNFQSRRPNTSFCFLDIRSPGLGDTAMYLCATSREQGPQQTQYFGPGTRLLVL.

V usage is TRBV29-1 and J usage is TRBJ1-3, with D possibly TRBD1 on 5 matching bases. V was trimmed by 0 bases and J by 4 bases, leaving 16 bases between them. The CDR3 spans 16 residues. In germline, CDR1 is SQVTM, CDR2 ANQGSEA. CDR3 nucleotides: TGCAGCGTTGAAGACTTAGGGGCCGGGAGCGGAAACACCATATATTTT. It encodes CSVEDLGAGSGNTIYF.

The genes are TRBV10-1 and TRBJ2-4, with D hard to call. This CDR3 has 17 residues. Germline CDR1 is WNHNN and CDR2 is SYGVQD (reference sequence). V was shortened by 6 bases and J by 1 base, with 19 bases between the two germline ends. The CDR3 here is CASSPSRFTMAKNIQYF. The CDR3, as DNA: TGCGCCAGCAGCCCAAGCCGATTTACTATGGCCAAAAACATTCAGTACTTC.